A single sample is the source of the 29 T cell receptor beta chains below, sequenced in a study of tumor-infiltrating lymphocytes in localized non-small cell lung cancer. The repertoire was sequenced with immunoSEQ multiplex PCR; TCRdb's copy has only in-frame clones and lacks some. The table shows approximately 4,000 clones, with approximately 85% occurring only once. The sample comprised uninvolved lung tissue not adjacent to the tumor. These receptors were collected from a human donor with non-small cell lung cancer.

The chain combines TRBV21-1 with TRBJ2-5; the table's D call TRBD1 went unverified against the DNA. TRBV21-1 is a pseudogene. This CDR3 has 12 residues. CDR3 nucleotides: TGTGCCAGCAGGGCCTCACAAGAGACCCAGTACTTC. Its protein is CASRASQETQYF.

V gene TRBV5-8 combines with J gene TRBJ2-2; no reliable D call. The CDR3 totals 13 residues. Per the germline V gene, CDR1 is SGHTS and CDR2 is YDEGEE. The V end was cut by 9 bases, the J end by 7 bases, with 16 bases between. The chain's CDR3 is CANLLRVGGELFF. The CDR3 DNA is TGTGCCAATCTCTTAAGGGTTGGCGGGGAGCTGTTTTTT. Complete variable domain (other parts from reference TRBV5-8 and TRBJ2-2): EAGVTQSPTHLIKTRGQQATLRCSPISGHTSVYWYQQALGLGLQFLLWYDEGEERNRGNFPPRFSGRQFPNYSSELNVNALELEDSALYLCANLLRVGGELFFGEGSRLTVL.

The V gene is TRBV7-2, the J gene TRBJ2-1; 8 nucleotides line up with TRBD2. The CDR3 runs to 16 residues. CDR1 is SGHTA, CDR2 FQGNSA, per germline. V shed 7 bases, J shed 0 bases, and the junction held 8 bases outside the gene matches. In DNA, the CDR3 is TGTGCCAGCATCGTAAGCGGGGGCAGCTCCTACAATGAGCAGTTCTTC. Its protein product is CASIVSGGSSYNEQFF. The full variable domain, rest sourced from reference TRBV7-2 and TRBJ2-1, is GAGVSQSPSNKVTEKGKDVELRCDPISGHTALYWYRQSLGQGLEFLIYFQGNSAPDKSGLPSDRFSAERTGGSVSTLTIQRTQQEDSAVYLCASIVSGGSSYNEQFFGPGTRLTVL.

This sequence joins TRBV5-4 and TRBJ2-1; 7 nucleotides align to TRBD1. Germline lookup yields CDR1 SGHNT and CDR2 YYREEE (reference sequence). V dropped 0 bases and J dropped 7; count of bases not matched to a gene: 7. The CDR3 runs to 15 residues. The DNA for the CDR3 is TGTGCCAGCAGCTTGGGTCAGGGGGTGGTTAATGAGCAGTTCTTC. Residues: CASSLGQGVVNEQFF.

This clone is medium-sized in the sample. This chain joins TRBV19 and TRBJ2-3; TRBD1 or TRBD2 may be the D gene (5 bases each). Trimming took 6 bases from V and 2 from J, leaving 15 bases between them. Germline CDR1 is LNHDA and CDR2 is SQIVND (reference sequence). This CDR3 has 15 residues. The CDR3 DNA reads TGTGCCAGTAGATCTAGAGGGACCTTCACAGATACGCAGTATTTT. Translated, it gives CASRSRGTFTDTQYF.

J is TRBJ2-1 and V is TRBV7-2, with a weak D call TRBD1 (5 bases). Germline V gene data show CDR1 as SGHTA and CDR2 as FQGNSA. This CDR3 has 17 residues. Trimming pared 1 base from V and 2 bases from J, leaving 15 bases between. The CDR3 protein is CASSLVSGQGAYNEQFF. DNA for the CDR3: TGTGCCAGCAGCTTAGTCTCAGGGCAGGGCGCCTACAATGAGCAGTTCTTC.

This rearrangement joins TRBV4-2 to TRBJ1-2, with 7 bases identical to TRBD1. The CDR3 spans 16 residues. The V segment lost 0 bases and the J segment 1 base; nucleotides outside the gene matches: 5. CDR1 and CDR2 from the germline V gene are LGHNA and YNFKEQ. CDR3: CASSQEATGVNYGYTF. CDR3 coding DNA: TGTGCCAGCAGCCAAGAGGCTACAGGGGTTAACTATGGCTACACCTTC.

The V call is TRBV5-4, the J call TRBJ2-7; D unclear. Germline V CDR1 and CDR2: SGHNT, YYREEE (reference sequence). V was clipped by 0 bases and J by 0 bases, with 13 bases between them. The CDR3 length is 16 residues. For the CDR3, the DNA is TGTGCCAGCAGCTTGGCCGGGCCATCTAGCTCCTACGAGCAGTACTTC. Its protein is CASSLAGPSSSYEQYF.

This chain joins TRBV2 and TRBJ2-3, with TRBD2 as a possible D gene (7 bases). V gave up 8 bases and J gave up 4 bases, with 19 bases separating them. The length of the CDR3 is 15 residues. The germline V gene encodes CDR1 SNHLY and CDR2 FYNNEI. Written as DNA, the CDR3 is TGTGCCAGCGGCGCGGGGGCGGGAGCGGCAGATACGCAGTATTTT. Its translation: CASGAGAGAADTQYF.

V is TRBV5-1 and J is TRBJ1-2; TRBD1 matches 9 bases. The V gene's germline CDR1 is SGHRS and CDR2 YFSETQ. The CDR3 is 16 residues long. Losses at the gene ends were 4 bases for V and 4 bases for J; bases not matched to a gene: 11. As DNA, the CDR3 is TGCGCCAGCAGCCCCGCCCCGGGACAGGGCCTCTATGGCTACACCTTC. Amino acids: CASSPAPGQGLYGYTF.

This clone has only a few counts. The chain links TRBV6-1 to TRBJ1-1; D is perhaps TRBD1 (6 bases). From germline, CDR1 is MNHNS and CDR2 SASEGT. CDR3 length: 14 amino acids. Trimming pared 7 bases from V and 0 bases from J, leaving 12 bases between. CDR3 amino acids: CASKGTSMNTEAFF. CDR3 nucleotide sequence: TGTGCCAGCAAGGGGACAAGTATGAACACTGAAGCTTTCTTT.

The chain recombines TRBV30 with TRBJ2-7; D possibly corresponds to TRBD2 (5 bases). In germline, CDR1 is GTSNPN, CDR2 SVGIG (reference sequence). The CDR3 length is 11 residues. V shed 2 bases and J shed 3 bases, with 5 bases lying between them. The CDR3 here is CAWSRGYEQYF. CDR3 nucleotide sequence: TGTGCCTGGAGTCGGGGCTACGAGCAGTACTTC.

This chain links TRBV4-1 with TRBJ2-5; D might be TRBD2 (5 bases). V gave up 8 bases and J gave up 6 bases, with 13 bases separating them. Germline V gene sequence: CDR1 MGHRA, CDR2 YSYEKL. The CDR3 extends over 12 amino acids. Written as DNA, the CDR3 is TGCGCCAGCTATGACGGGATAAAGACCCAGTACTTC. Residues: CASYDGIKTQYF.

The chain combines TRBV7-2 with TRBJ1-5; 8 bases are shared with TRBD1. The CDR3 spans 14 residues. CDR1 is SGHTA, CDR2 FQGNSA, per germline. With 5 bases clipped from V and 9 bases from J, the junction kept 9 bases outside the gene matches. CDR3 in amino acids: CASSPDRGRGPQHF. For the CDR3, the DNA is TGTGCCAGCAGCCCAGACAGGGGAAGAGGGCCCCAGCATTTT.

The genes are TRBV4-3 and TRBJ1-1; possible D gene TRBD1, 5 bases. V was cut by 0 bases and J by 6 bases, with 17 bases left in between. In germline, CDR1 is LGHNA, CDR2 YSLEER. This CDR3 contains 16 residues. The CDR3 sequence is CASSQDGGRERAEAFF. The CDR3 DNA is TGCGCCAGCAGCCAAGACGGGGGGAGAGAACGGGCTGAAGCTTTCTTT.

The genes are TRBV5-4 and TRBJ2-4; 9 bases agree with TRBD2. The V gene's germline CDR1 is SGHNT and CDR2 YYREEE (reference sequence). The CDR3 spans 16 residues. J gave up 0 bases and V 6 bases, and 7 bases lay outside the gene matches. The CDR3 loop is CASTVAGDKAKNIQYF. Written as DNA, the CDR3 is TGTGCCAGCACCGTAGCGGGAGACAAAGCCAAAAACATTCAGTACTTC. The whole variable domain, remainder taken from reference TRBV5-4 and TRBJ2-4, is ETGVTQSPTHLIKTRGQQVTLRCSSQSGHNTVSWYQQALGQGPQFIFQYYREEENGRGNFPPRFSGLQFPNYSSELNVNALELDDSALYLCASTVAGDKAKNIQYFGAGTRLSVL.

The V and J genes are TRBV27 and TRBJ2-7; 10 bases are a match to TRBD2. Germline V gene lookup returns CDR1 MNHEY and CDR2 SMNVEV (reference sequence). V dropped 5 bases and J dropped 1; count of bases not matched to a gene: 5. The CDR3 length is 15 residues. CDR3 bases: TGTGCCAGCAGTACACTAGCGGGGTATTCCTACGAGCAGTACTTC. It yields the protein CASSTLAGYSYEQYF.

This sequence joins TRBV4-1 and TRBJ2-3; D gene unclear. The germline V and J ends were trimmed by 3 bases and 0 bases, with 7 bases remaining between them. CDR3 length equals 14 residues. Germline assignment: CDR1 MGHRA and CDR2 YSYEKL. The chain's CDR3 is CASSHGPSTDTQYF. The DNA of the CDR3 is TGCGCCAGCAGCCACGGACCCAGCACAGATACGCAGTATTTT.

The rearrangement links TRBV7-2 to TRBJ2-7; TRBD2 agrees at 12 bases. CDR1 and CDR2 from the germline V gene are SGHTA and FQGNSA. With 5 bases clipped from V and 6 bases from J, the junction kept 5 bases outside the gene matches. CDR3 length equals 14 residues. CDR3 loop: CASSPRLAGAEQYF. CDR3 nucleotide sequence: TGTGCCAGCAGCCCCAGACTAGCGGGAGCCGAGCAGTACTTC.

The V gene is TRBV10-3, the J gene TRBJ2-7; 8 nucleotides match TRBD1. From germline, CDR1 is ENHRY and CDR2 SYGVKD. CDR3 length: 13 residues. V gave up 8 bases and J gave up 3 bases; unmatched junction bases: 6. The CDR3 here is CAIQTGENYEQYF. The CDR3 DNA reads TGTGCCATCCAGACAGGGGAGAACTACGAGCAGTACTTC.

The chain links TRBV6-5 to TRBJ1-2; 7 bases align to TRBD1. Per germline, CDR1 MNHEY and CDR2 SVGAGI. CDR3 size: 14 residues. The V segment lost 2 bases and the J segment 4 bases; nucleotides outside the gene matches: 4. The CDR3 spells CASSYDRAPYGYTF. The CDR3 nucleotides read TGTGCCAGCAGTTACGACAGGGCCCCCTATGGCTACACCTTC.

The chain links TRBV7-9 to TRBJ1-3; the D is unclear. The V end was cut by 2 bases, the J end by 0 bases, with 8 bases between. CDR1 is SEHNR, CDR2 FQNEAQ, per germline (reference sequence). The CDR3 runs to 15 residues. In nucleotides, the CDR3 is TGTGCCAGCAGCTTATACAGCGACTCTGGAAACACCATATATTTT. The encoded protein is CASSLYSDSGNTIYF.

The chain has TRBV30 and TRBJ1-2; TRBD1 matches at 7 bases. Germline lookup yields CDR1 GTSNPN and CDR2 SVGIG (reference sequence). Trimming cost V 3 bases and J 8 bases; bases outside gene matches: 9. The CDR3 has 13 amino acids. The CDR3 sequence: CAWSARQGSGYTF. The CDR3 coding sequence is TGTGCCTGGAGCGCCCGACAGGGTTCCGGCTACACCTTC.

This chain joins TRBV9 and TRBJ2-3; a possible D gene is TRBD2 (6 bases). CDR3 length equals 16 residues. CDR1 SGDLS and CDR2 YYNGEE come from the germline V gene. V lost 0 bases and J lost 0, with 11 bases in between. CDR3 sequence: CASSVGGDTSTDTQYF. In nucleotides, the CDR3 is TGTGCCAGCAGCGTAGGGGGGGATACCAGCACAGATACGCAGTATTTT.

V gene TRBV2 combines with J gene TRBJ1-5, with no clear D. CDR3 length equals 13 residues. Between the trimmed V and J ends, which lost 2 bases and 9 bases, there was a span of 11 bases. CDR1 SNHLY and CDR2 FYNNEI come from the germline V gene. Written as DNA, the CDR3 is TGTGCCAGCAGTGAAATTCAGGCTTGGCCCCAGCATTTT. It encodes CASSEIQAWPQHF.

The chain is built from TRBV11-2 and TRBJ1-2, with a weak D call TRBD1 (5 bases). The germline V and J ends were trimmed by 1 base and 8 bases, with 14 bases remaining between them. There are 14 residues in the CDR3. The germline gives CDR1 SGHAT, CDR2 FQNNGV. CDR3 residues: CASSLAYRSDGYTF. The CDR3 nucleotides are TGTGCCAGCAGCTTAGCGTACAGGTCTGACGGCTACACCTTC.

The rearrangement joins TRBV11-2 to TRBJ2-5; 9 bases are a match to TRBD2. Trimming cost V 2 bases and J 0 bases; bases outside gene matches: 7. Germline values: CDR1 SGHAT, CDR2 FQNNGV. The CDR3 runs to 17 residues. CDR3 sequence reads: CASSLLGTSRYQETQYF. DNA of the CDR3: TGTGCCAGCAGCTTATTGGGGACTAGCAGGTACCAAGAGACCCAGTACTTC.

The CDR3, as DNA: TGTGCCAGCTCACCCGCGGCGGGGAGCTCCTACGAGCAGTACTTC. This gives the protein CASSPAAGSSYEQYF. This rearrangement joins TRBV18 to TRBJ2-7; a weak D match, TRBD2 (6 bases). The CDR3 covers 15 residues. V shed 3 bases and J shed 0 bases, with 12 bases lying between them. Germline V lookup: CDR1 KGHSH, CDR2 LQKENI.

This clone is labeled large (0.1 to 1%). CDR3 protein: CASSTRTGPNYF. In DNA form, the CDR3 reads TGTGCCAGCAGCACCCGGACAGGACCTAATTACTTC. The chain carries TRBV7-9 and TRBJ2-7, with 7 bases aligning to TRBD1. The V and J ends lost 5 bases and 13 bases, in that order; junction bases with no gene match: 11. In germline, CDR1 is SEHNR, CDR2 FQNEAQ (reference sequence). CDR3 length: 12 residues. The whole variable domain, filled in from reference TRBV7-9 and TRBJ2-7, reads DTGVSQNPRHKITKRGQNVTFRCDPISEHNRLYWYRQTLGQGPEFLTYFQNEAQLEKSRLLSDRFSAERPKGSFSTLEIQRTEQGDSAMYLCASSTRTGPNYFGPGTRLTVT.